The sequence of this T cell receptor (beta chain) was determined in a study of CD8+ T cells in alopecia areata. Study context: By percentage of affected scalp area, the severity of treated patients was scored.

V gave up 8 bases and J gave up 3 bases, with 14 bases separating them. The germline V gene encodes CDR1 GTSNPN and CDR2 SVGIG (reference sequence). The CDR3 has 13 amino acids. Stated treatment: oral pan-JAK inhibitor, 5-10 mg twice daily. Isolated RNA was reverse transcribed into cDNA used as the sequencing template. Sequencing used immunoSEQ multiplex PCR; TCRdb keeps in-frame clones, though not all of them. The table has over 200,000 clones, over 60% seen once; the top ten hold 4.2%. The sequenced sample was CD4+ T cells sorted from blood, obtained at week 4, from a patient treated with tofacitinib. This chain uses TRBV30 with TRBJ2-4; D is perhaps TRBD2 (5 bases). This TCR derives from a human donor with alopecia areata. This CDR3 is CARAAEGKNIQYF. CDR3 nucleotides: TGTGCCAGAGCCGCAGAGGGCAAAAACATTCAGTACTTC.